The 20 T cell receptor beta chains presented below share a single source sample, sequenced in a study of blood T cell repertoires in COVID-19 (dated by TCRdb to the early 2020s). The method was the immunoSEQ multiplex PCR assay. Imported from immuneACCESS, the table was reduced by TCRdb to in-frame sequences with V and J called. These copies leave out some clones; in studies compared against another copy, an unresolved V gene accounts for under half, and the cause of the remainder is not known. The table for this sample lists roughly 300,000 clones; roughly 90% of them were counted only once. Jointly, the top ten make up about 18% of the sample. The sample comprised PBMCs or T cells enriched from blood (not recorded which). The receptor set was obtained from a woman aged 25 to 39 who had recovered from COVID-19.

The rearrangement joins TRBV21-1 to TRBJ2-7; the table calls TRBD1, which could not be checked here. TRBV21-1 is tagged as a pseudogene. This CDR3 comprises 13 residues. The CDR3, as DNA: TGTGCCAGCAGCAACGGACAGGGGGACGAGCAGTACTTC. Translation: CASSNGQGDEQYF.

This chain joins TRBV7-2 and TRBJ2-1; possibly TRBD2 for D (5 bases). The CDR3 is made up of 14 amino acids. The V and J ends lost 6 bases and 1 base respectively, with 10 bases between them. CDR1 is SGHTA, CDR2 FQGNSA, per germline. DNA for the CDR3: TGTGCCAGCAGGGAGGACGTATCCTACAATGAGCAGTTCTTC. This encodes CASREDVSYNEQFF.

V is TRBV7-2 and J is TRBJ1-5; D not resolved. The CDR3 has 15 amino acids. Germline CDR1 SGHTA, CDR2 FQGNSA. Trimming left V 1 base short and J 0 bases short, with 7 bases between. The CDR3 loop reads CASSLVVGSNQPQHF. Here the CDR3 DNA reads TGTGCCAGCAGCTTAGTGGTCGGTAGCAATCAGCCCCAGCATTTT. The variable domain in full, completed from reference TRBV7-2 and TRBJ1-5, reads GAGVSQSPSNKVTEKGKDVELRCDPISGHTALYWYRQSLGQGLEFLIYFQGNSAPDKSGLPSDRFSAERTGGSVSTLTIQRTQQEDSAVYLCASSLVVGSNQPQHFGDGTRLSIL.

This clone was seen a single time. V is TRBV19 and J is TRBJ1-6; possible D gene TRBD1, 5 bases. V was trimmed by 6 bases and J by 0 bases, leaving 15 bases between them. Looked up from germline, CDR1 is LNHDA and CDR2 is SQIVND (reference sequence). This CDR3 spans 17 amino acids. The CDR3 loop reads CASRGTSRSSYNSPLHF. The CDR3, as DNA: TGTGCCAGTAGGGGGACTTCCAGGAGCTCCTATAATTCACCCCTCCACTTT.

This clone was counted between two and nine times. CDR3 amino acids: CASSLGDGGYEQYF. The DNA for the CDR3 is TGTGCCAGCAGCTTGGGGGATGGCGGGTATGAGCAGTACTTC. The V and J genes are TRBV5-4 and TRBJ2-7; D perhaps matches TRBD2 (5 bases). The V gene's germline CDR1 is SGHNT and CDR2 YYREEE (reference sequence). This CDR3 is built from 14 residues. Trimming left V 0 bases short and J 7 bases short, with 14 bases between. Variable domain in full (rest from reference TRBV5-4 and TRBJ2-7): ETGVTQSPTHLIKTRGQQVTLRCSSQSGHNTVSWYQQALGQGPQFIFQYYREEENGRGNFPPRFSGLQFPNYSSELNVNALELDDSALYLCASSLGDGGYEQYFGPGTRLTVT.

This chain links TRBV7-9 with TRBJ1-2; no clear D gene. CDR1 SEHNR and CDR2 FQNEAQ come from the germline V gene (reference sequence). Trimming shortened V by 6 bases and J by 4 bases, and 21 bases separated the two germline ends. This CDR3 has 16 amino acids. The CDR3 DNA follows: TGTGCCAGCAGTTTATCCGGCGGCGAGGCCGTCTATGGCTACACCTTC. It specifies CASSLSGGEAVYGYTF.

The V gene is TRBV11-3, the J gene TRBJ2-3, with 9 bases fitting TRBD1. The trim removed 4 bases at V and 6 bases at J, leaving 5 bases unmatched. The CDR3 is 14 residues long. Germline lookup yields CDR1 SGHNT and CDR2 YENEEA. CDR3 nucleotides: TGTGCCAGCAGCTCCCGGACAGGGGTCGATACGCAGTATTTT. Encoded protein: CASSSRTGVDTQYF.

The rearrangement joins TRBV28 to TRBJ2-3; a possible D gene is TRBD2 (6 bases). V lost 2 bases to trimming and J lost 6 bases, with 15 bases between them. The CDR3 runs to 15 residues. Germline CDR1 reads MDHEN; CDR2 reads SYDVKM. The CDR3 sequence is CASSLERASGDTQYF. CDR3 bases: TGTGCCAGCAGTTTAGAGCGGGCCTCTGGGGATACGCAGTATTTT.

This sequence joins TRBV7-8 and TRBJ2-7; TRBD2 matches at 12 bases. J gave up 7 bases and V 1 base, and 8 bases lay outside the gene matches. The germline gives CDR1 SGHVS, CDR2 FQNEAQ. The CDR3 is 16 residues long. CDR3 in amino acids: CASSLVLAGGPREQYF. The CDR3 region has the DNA TGTGCCAGCAGCTTAGTGCTAGCGGGGGGGCCTAGGGAGCAGTACTTC. The full variable domain, in which reference TRBV7-8 and TRBJ2-7 provide the parts outside the CDR3, is GAGVSQSPRYKVAKRGQDVALRCDPISGHVSLFWYQQALGQGPEFLTYFQNEAQLDKSGLPSDRFFAERPEGSVSTLKIQRTQQEDSAVYLCASSLVLAGGPREQYFGPGTRLTVT.

The rearrangement joins TRBV7-9 to TRBJ2-2; D unresolved. This CDR3 is 14 amino acids long. With 5 bases removed from V and 6 bases from J, the gap between germline ends came to 13 bases. Germline assignment: CDR1 SEHNR and CDR2 FQNEAQ (reference sequence). CDR3 sequence (DNA): TGTGCCAGCAGCCCCGTCCTGGGCGCCGGGGAGCTGTTTTTT. As protein: CASSPVLGAGELFF. The complete variable domain, with remaining parts taken from reference TRBV7-9 and TRBJ2-2, reads DTGVSQNPRHKITKRGQNVTFRCDPISEHNRLYWYRQTLGQGPEFLTYFQNEAQLEKSRLLSDRFSAERPKGSFSTLEIQRTEQGDSAMYLCASSPVLGAGELFFGEGSRLTVL.

J is TRBJ1-1 and V is TRBV18; D may be TRBD1 (5 bases). Per germline, CDR1 KGHSH and CDR2 LQKENI. Trimming shortened V by 3 bases and J by 0 bases, and 11 bases separated the two germline ends. The CDR3 covers 15 residues. CDR3 residues: CASSPRGTLNTEAFF. The CDR3 DNA sequence: TGTGCCAGCTCACCCCGGGGGACCTTGAACACTGAAGCTTTCTTT.

The V and J genes are TRBV19 and TRBJ1-6, with D unresolved. The CDR3 has 15 amino acids. Trimming left V 4 bases short and J 6 bases short, with 13 bases between. From germline, CDR1 is LNHDA and CDR2 SQIVND (reference sequence). In nucleotides, the CDR3 is TGTGCCAGTAGTAGACAACGGTCTCTTAATTCACCCCTCCACTTT. It yields the protein CASSRQRSLNSPLHF.

This clone came up once. This rearrangement joins TRBV5-6 to TRBJ2-1; TRBD2 matches at 10 bases. The junction had 8 bases not matched to a gene; V was cut back by 4 bases and J by 7 bases. Per germline, CDR1 SGHDT and CDR2 YYEEEE. The CDR3 loop spans 15 amino acids. The CDR3 nucleotides read TGTGCCAGCAGCGGAGGGCTAGCGGGGGAAAATGAGCAGTTCTTC. Translating gives CASSGGLAGENEQFF.

CDR3 in DNA: TGTGCCAGCAGTCCGGACAGGGGATTCTATGGCTACACCTTC. Translation gives CASSPDRGFYGYTF. V gene TRBV2 combines with J gene TRBJ1-2, with TRBD1 matching 9 bases. V was pared by 5 bases and J by 4 bases, with 5 bases of the junction left unmatched. This CDR3 is built from 14 residues. Germline values: CDR1 SNHLY, CDR2 FYNNEI.

The V call is TRBV5-1, the J call TRBJ2-5; D may be TRBD1 (5 bases). The germline CDR1 and CDR2 sequences are SGHRS and YFSETQ. V was shortened by 0 bases and J by 5 bases, with 17 bases between the two germline ends. The CDR3 runs to 16 residues. CDR3: CASSLASSGLKETQYF. Written as DNA, the CDR3 is TGCGCCAGCAGCTTGGCCAGTTCAGGGCTCAAGGAGACCCAGTACTTC.

This chain links TRBV15 with TRBJ1-6, with D unclear. Trimming removed 0 bases from V and 2 bases from J, with 14 bases in between. CDR3 length equals 18 residues. CDR1 is LNHNV and CDR2 is YYDKDF in the germline V gene (reference sequence). Here the CDR3 DNA reads TGTGCCACCAGCAGAGATTCGGGGAGCAGTCCCTATAATTCACCCCTCCACTTT. Translation gives CATSRDSGSSPYNSPLHF.

The chain joins TRBV18 to TRBJ2-5; 11 nucleotides agree with TRBD1. The CDR3 covers 15 residues. From germline, CDR1 is KGHSH and CDR2 LQKENI. Trimming cost V 3 bases and J 5 bases; bases outside gene matches: 5. The CDR3 protein is CASSPWTGGRETQYF. The CDR3 bases are TGTGCCAGCTCACCCTGGACAGGGGGCAGGGAGACCCAGTACTTC.

This rearrangement joins TRBV4-1 to TRBJ2-2, with 7 bases fitting TRBD1. Germline V gene lookup returns CDR1 MGHRA and CDR2 YSYEKL. The CDR3 has 16 residues. Unmatched junction bases numbered 10, after V lost 4 bases and J lost 5 bases. The CDR3 nucleotides are TGCGCCAGCAGCCCTCTGGCAGGGGGATCGACCGGGGAGCTGTTTTTT. It yields the protein CASSPLAGGSTGELFF.

This clone has just a few counts. V is TRBV12-3 or TRBV12-4 and J is TRBJ1-2; no clear D gene. V shed 5 bases and J shed 0 bases, with 7 bases lying between them. The CDR3 totals 13 residues. CDR3 DNA: TGTGCCAGCAGTCGGACTGCTAACTATGGCTACACCTTC. This encodes CASSRTANYGYTF.

For the CDR3, the DNA is TGTGCCAGCAGCTCGTCGGGACAGGGCGCTCTATCTGGAAACACCATATATTTT. Its translation: CASSSSGQGALSGNTIYF. The rearrangement joins TRBV7-9 to TRBJ1-3; 9 positions match TRBD1. The trim removed 4 bases at V and 1 base at J, leaving 11 bases unmatched. The CDR3 totals 18 residues. Germline CDR1 SEHNR, CDR2 FQNEAQ (reference sequence).